A single sample gave rise to the 4 T cell receptor beta chains below, sequenced in a study of cytomegalovirus exposure and HLA in healthy donors. In the PCR, 60 Vbeta and 13 Jbeta primers were used. Method: immunoSEQ multiplex PCR; TCRdb's copy keeps in-frame clones and lacks some. The sample contains about 130,000 clones, 60% to 80% of which appear only once. Input material: PBMCs. The receptors derive from a male donor in good health and CMV-seronegative.

The genes are TRBV7-9 and TRBJ2-5, with D possibly matching TRBD2 (6 bases). Germline loops: CDR1 SEHNR, CDR2 FQNEAQ (reference sequence). The CDR3 has 17 amino acids. Trimming took 1 base from V and 5 from J, leaving 20 bases between them. CDR3 protein: CASSLVYRDWSGETQYF. In nucleotides, the CDR3 is TGTGCCAGCAGCTTAGTGTACCGGGACTGGAGTGGGGAGACCCAGTACTTC.

The chain is built from TRBV30 and TRBJ2-7, with 11 bases matching TRBD1. CDR1 and CDR2 (germline): GTSNPN, SVGIG (reference sequence). The junction had 9 bases not matched to a gene; V was cut back by 1 base and J by 7 bases. The CDR3 sequence is 15 residues long. The CDR3 bases are TGTGCCTGGAGTGCCTTTGGACAGGGGGCAGGGGAGCAGTACTTC. Translation: CAWSAFGQGAGEQYF.

V is TRBV19 and J is TRBJ1-2; D is possibly TRBD1 (6 bases). CDR3 length equals 16 residues. Looked up from germline, CDR1 is LNHDA and CDR2 is SQIVND (reference sequence). V lost 5 bases, J lost 2 bases, and 18 bases lay in between. The CDR3 nucleotides are TGTGCCAGTAGTGTCGGAACAGGGTTTGCCAACTATGGCTACACCTTC. It translates to CASSVGTGFANYGYTF.

This chain joins TRBV5-4 and TRBJ2-5; 7 positions match TRBD2. Trimming cost V 1 base and J 5 bases; bases outside gene matches: 2. The CDR3 contains 13 residues. Germline CDR1 SGHNT, CDR2 YYREEE (reference sequence). In DNA, the CDR3 is TGTGCCAGCAGCTTGATTAGCGGGGAGACCCAGTACTTC. Translated: CASSLISGETQYF.